This is a list of T cell receptor beta chains from one sample in a study of radiotherapy plus CTLA-4 blockade in lung cancer. The protocol was immunoSEQ multiplex PCR, while the TCRdb copy is restricted to in-frame clones and leaves out a portion. The table records 65,000 to 90,000 clones, 70% to 90% of them present only once. The source was peripheral blood, collected from a patient treated with radiotherapy plus ipilimumab. These TCRs come from a human donor with non-small cell lung cancer who had stable disease on radiotherapy plus ipilimumab. Both conserved end residues are part of each CDR3. A D gene is named only where the DNA matches it firmly. Clone size, where shown, is once, few, many, or a class for clones that have expanded.

d_call	v_call	clone_size	j_call	cdr3_aa	cdr3_nt
-	TRBV7-2	few	TRBJ2-2	CASSLGRNTGELFF	TGTGCCAGCAGCTTGGGCAGGAACACCGGGGAGCTGTTTTTT
-	TRBV28	-	TRBJ1-4	CAGSLPGSTNEKLFF	TGTGCCGGCAGTTTACCAGGATCAACTAATGAAAAACTGTTTTTT
TRBD2	TRBV5-4	-	TRBJ2-3	CASSRSSGGAQDTQYF	TGTGCCAGCAGCCGCTCCAGCGGGGGGGCCCAAGATACGCAGTATTTT
TRBD1	TRBV2	-	TRBJ1-1	CATGQGARNTEAFF	TGTGCCACGGGACAGGGGGCACGGAACACTGAAGCTTTCTTT
TRBD2	TRBV6-6	-	TRBJ2-7	CASASLAASYEQYF	TGTGCCAGCGCCTCACTAGCGGCTTCCTACGAGCAGTACTTC
-	TRBV27	-	TRBJ1-6	CASSLDGPGTYNSPLHF	TGTGCCAGCAGTTTAGACGGTCCGGGGACCTATAATTCACCCCTCCACTTT
-	TRBV30	once	TRBJ1-4	CAGVKAAGEKLFF	TGTGCCGGAGTCAAAGCCGCAGGGGAAAAACTGTTTTTT
-	TRBV4-1	-	TRBJ2-2	CASSQRQRATGELFF	TGCGCCAGCAGCCAGAGACAGCGAGCCACCGGGGAGCTGTTTTTT
-	TRBV7-7	-	TRBJ2-5	CASSLASSYQETQYF	TGTGCCAGCAGCTTAGCTTCCTCATACCAAGAGACCCAGTACTTC
TRBD2	TRBV5-8	-	TRBJ2-1	CASSFFQREVRNEQFF	TGTGCCAGCAGCTTCTTCCAGCGGGAGGTGAGAAATGAGCAGTTCTTC
TRBD2	TRBV2	few	TRBJ2-5	CASSQSSGGQETQYF	TGTGCCAGCAGCCAATCTTCGGGGGGGCAAGAGACCCAGTACTTC
TRBD2	TRBV10-2	once	TRBJ2-7	CASRGGSRYEQYF	TGCGCCAGCAGGGGGGGGAGTCGTTACGAGCAGTACTTC
-	TRBV14	once	TRBJ1-5	CASSQGARQPQHF	TGTGCCAGCAGCCAGGGGGCCCGTCAGCCCCAGCATTTT
-	TRBV5-1	-	TRBJ2-7	CASSLAPGQDEQYF	TGCGCCAGCAGCTTGGCTCCAGGCCAGGACGAGCAGTACTTC
TRBD2	TRBV6-5	-	TRBJ2-5	CASSYTGREETQYF	TGTGCCAGCAGTTATACCGGGAGGGAAGAGACCCAGTACTTC
-	TRBV11-2	-	TRBJ1-1	CASSPQGRVGFF	TGTGCCAGCAGCCCCCAGGGCAGGGTCGGTTTCTTT
TRBD1	TRBV7-2	-	TRBJ2-7	CASSSLQGARTEQYF	TGTGCCAGCAGCTCCTTACAGGGGGCGCGTACCGAGCAGTACTTC
-	TRBV7-2	-	TRBJ1-5	CASSLGGGWGNQPQHF	TGTGCCAGCAGCCTAGGGGGGGGCTGGGGCAATCAGCCCCAGCATTTT
-	TRBV7-7	-	TRBJ2-1	CASSPFPSYNEQFF	TGTGCTAGCAGCCCATTCCCGTCCTACAATGAGCAGTTCTTC
-	TRBV4-1	-	TRBJ1-4	CASSQGIPAEKLFF	TGCGCCAGCAGCCAAGGGATTCCAGCGGAAAAACTGTTTTTT
-	TRBV10-3	-	TRBJ1-2	CAIRRDTNYGYTF	TGTGCCATCAGGAGGGATACTAACTATGGCTACACCTTC
TRBD2	TRBV19	-	TRBJ2-3	CASHGGRSTDTQYF	TGTGCCTCGCATGGCGGGAGAAGCACAGATACGCAGTATTTT
-	TRBV29-1	-	TRBJ2-1	CSVEGYNEQFF	TGCAGCGTTGAGGGCTACAATGAGCAGTTCTTC
TRBD1	TRBV9	-	TRBJ2-5	CASSVGQGWETQYF	TGTGCCAGCAGCGTGGGACAGGGTTGGGAGACCCAGTACTTC
TRBD1	TRBV6-1	-	TRBJ2-3	CASWRQGSTDTQYF	TGTGCCAGCTGGAGACAGGGGAGCACAGATACGCAGTATTTT
-	TRBV18	-	TRBJ1-1	CASSPRGSKNTEAFF	TGTGCCAGCTCACCACGGGGGTCCAAGAACACTGAAGCTTTCTTT
-	TRBV9	-	TRBJ2-5	CASSRGWSGETQYF	TGTGCCAGCAGCCGTGGATGGTCCGGGGAGACCCAGTACTTC
-	TRBV7-2	once	TRBJ1-1	CASSGRNIASMNTEAFF	TGTGCCAGCAGCGGCCGTAATATAGCTTCCATGAACACTGAAGCTTTCTTT
TRBD1	TRBV18	-	TRBJ2-5	CASSPDRGRGTQYF	TGTGCCAGCTCACCCGACAGGGGGCGTGGAACCCAGTACTTC
-	TRBV9	-	TRBJ2-1	CASSVEGTYNEQFF	TGTGCCAGCAGCGTAGAGGGTACCTACAATGAGCAGTTCTTC
-	TRBV18	few	TRBJ2-7	CASSPGSSYEQYF	TGTGCCAGCTCACCAGGGAGCTCCTACGAGCAGTACTTC
-	TRBV28	-	TRBJ1-2	CASSFGGNYGYTF	TGTGCCAGCAGTTTTGGCGGGAACTATGGCTACACCTTC
-	TRBV7-2	-	TRBJ2-7	CASSIGAAGISYEQYF	TGTGCCAGCAGCATTGGGGCAGCGGGTATTTCCTACGAGCAGTACTTC
-	TRBV30	-	TRBJ2-1	CAWTLRGLPYYNEQFF	TGTGCCTGGACTTTGAGGGGCCTGCCCTATTACAATGAGCAGTTCTTC
TRBD1	TRBV6-5	-	TRBJ1-5	CASSYRGQSQPQHF	TGTGCCAGCAGTTACAGGGGGCAAAGTCAGCCCCAGCATTTT
TRBD1	TRBV14	-	TRBJ2-7	CASSHRTGVEQYF	TGTGCCAGCAGCCATAGGACAGGGGTCGAGCAGTACTTC
-	TRBV29-1	once	TRBJ2-3	CSVAGLAKGDTQYF	TGCAGCGTCGCGGGGCTAGCAAAGGGAGATACGCAGTATTTT
-	TRBV2	-	TRBJ2-1	CASSDGLTREFF	TGTGCCAGCAGTGATGGACTGACACGGGAGTTCTTC
TRBD2	TRBV29-1	-	TRBJ2-3	CSVEGTTLTDTQYF	TGCAGCGTTGAGGGGACTACCCTTACAGATACGCAGTATTTT
TRBD2	TRBV5-5	-	TRBJ2-3	CASSLRDYTDTQYF	TGTGCCAGCAGCTTGCGGGACTACACAGATACGCAGTATTTT
-	TRBV7-9	few	TRBJ1-5	CASSFDGGSNQPQHF	TGTGCCAGCAGCTTTGACGGAGGGAGCAATCAGCCCCAGCATTTT
-	TRBV5-1	-	TRBJ1-1	CASSLSRDTEAFF	TGCGCCAGCAGCTTGAGCAGGGACACTGAAGCTTTCTTT
TRBD2	TRBV5-1	-	TRBJ2-1	CASSFPRGGVEEQFF	TGCGCCAGCAGCTTCCCGCGGGGGGGAGTGGAAGAGCAGTTCTTC
-	TRBV28	-	TRBJ2-2	CASTLGYTGELFF	TGTGCCAGCACGTTGGGATATACCGGGGAGCTGTTTTTT
TRBD2	TRBV7-2	-	TRBJ2-3	CASSVGGGRTDTQYF	TGTGCCAGCAGCGTGGGCGGGGGGAGGACAGATACGCAGTATTTT
-	TRBV7-6	-	TRBJ2-1	CASSLRPGDNEQFF	TGTGCCAGCAGCCTTCGACCGGGGGACAATGAGCAGTTCTTC
-	TRBV6-6	-	TRBJ1-5	CASSYFTGSSQPQHF	TGTGCCAGCAGTTACTTTACAGGGTCCAGTCAGCCCCAGCATTTT
-	TRBV9	-	TRBJ1-6	CASSGPGVGNSPLHF	TGTGCCAGCAGCGGCCCCGGGGTGGGGAATTCACCCCTCCACTTT
-	TRBV18	-	TRBJ1-5	CASSPPSGSNQPQHF	TGTGCCAGCTCACCACCAAGTGGTAGCAATCAGCCCCAGCATTTT
-	TRBV30	-	TRBJ1-1	CAWSLGLTNTEAFF	TGTGCCTGGAGTCTCGGACTTACGAACACTGAAGCTTTCTTT
-	TRBV30	-	TRBJ1-5	CTWSIGQAMDQPQRF	TGTACCTGGAGTATCGGGCAGGCGATGGATCAGCCCCAGCGTTTT